This TCR beta chain comes out of a study of blood T cell repertoires in COVID-19. The wider study: Acute and convalescent COVID-19 samples came from the United States, Italy and Spain.

The CDR3 covers 16 residues. CDR1 and CDR2 from the germline V gene are SGHDT and YYEEEE. The V gene end was trimmed by 0 bases and the J gene end by 1 base; junction bases not matched to a gene: 6. Followed longitudinally, the Seattle patients had been enrolled during active infection. As handled by the study authors: Amplified reference gene primers provided the basis for estimating nucleated cell counts. Profiling relied on immunoSEQ multiplex PCR, and the TCRdb table lists in-frame clones only, not all of them. Clonal size and the V and J genes are those of that table, whereas D and trimming came from the DNA. The sample lists roughly 190,000 clones; 80% to 90% were seen once.

V is TRBV5-6 and J is TRBJ1-1, with 7 bases lining up with TRBD1. This clonotype originated in a woman aged 55-69 years with COVID-19, enrolled during active disease. The sequenced sample was peripheral blood. CDR3 sequence reads: CASSLGLQGRNTEAFF. Here the CDR3 DNA reads TGTGCCAGCAGCTTGGGGTTACAGGGGCGGAACACTGAAGCTTTCTTT.